These T cell receptor beta chains were read from a single sample in a study of OX40 agonist ivuxolimab in advanced cancers. Assay: immunoSEQ multiplex PCR; the TCRdb copy retains only in-frame clones and omits some. The table lists around 75,000 clones, just under 90% of them singletons, with around 2.5% in the top ten. This specimen was CD4+ or CD8+ T cells sorted from blood, taken in a trial of the OX40 agonist ivuxolimab. The receptors shown here come from an adult with an advanced solid tumor such as melanoma, head and neck, liver or kidney cancer. Both conserved end residues are part of each CDR3. The D gene is left open where the match is weak. Expanded clones get a size class; other rows say once, few or many, or leave the size out.

clone size: NA
D gene: NA
V gene: TRBV7-2
J gene: TRBJ2-3
CDR3 length: 15
CDR3 DNA: TGTGCCAGCAGCCCGCTAATCGGCGCGACAGATACGCAGTATTTT
CDR3 protein: CASSPLIGATDTQYF

clone size: NA
D gene: NA
V gene: TRBV5-4
J gene: TRBJ1-6
CDR3 length: 15
CDR3 DNA: TGTGCCAGCAGCCCACCGGGGGGCATTGATTCACCCCTCCACTTT
CDR3 protein: CASSPPGGIDSPLHF

clone size: NA
D gene: TRBD1
V gene: TRBV5-1
J gene: TRBJ2-7
CDR3 length: 13
CDR3 DNA: TGCGCCGGCAGCTCAGGGACAGGGAACGAGCAGTACTTC
CDR3 protein: CAGSSGTGNEQYF

clone size: NA
D gene: TRBD2
V gene: TRBV9
J gene: TRBJ2-1
CDR3 length: 15
CDR3 DNA: TGTGCCAGCAGTCTTAGCGGGGGACCTTTCGGTGAGCAGTTCTTC
CDR3 protein: CASSLSGGPFGEQFF

clone size: NA
D gene: TRBD2
V gene: TRBV5-4
J gene: TRBJ2-3
CDR3 length: 18
CDR3 DNA: TGTGCCAGCAGGCGGACTAGCGGAGAAAGGGGTGGCACAGATACGCAGTATTTT
CDR3 protein: CASRRTSGERGGTDTQYF

clone size: NA
D gene: NA
V gene: TRBV4-2
J gene: TRBJ2-1
CDR3 length: 17
CDR3 DNA: TGTGCCAGCAGCCCCCGGGGAGGACGGTTGAGTGACAATGAGCAGTTCTTC
CDR3 protein: CASSPRGGRLSDNEQFF

clone size: NA
D gene: NA
V gene: TRBV6-6
J gene: TRBJ2-1
CDR3 length: 11
CDR3 DNA: TGTGCCAGCAGTTACTCGAATGAGCAGTTCTTC
CDR3 protein: CASSYSNEQFF

clone size: NA
D gene: NA
V gene: TRBV19
J gene: TRBJ1-3
CDR3 length: 13
CDR3 DNA: TGTGCCAGTACCCCGGTAGGGGGAAACACCATATATTTT
CDR3 protein: CASTPVGGNTIYF

clone size: NA
D gene: NA
V gene: TRBV20-1
J gene: TRBJ2-7
CDR3 length: 11
CDR3 DNA: TGCAGTGCCGCCGGGGTGAGTGAGCAGTACTTC
CDR3 protein: CSAAGVSEQYF

clone size: NA
D gene: NA
V gene: TRBV6-5
J gene: TRBJ2-2
CDR3 length: 14
CDR3 DNA: TGTGCCAGCAGTCCCCGGACTGGGGGGAGGGAGCTGTTTTTT
CDR3 protein: CASSPRTGGRELFF

clone size: NA
D gene: NA
V gene: TRBV2
J gene: TRBJ1-1
CDR3 length: 14
CDR3 DNA: TGTGCCAGCAGTGGGGACTTGGGGAACACTGAAGCTTTCTTT
CDR3 protein: CASSGDLGNTEAFF

clone size: NA
D gene: TRBD1
V gene: TRBV2
J gene: TRBJ1-5
CDR3 length: 14
CDR3 DNA: TGTGCCAGCAGTTTAGCAGGGGGACGACAGCCCCAGCATTTT
CDR3 protein: CASSLAGGRQPQHF

clone size: NA
D gene: NA
V gene: TRBV5-1
J gene: TRBJ1-3
CDR3 length: 13
CDR3 DNA: TGCGCCAGCAGCTTAGGCTCTGGAAACACCATATATTTT
CDR3 protein: CASSLGSGNTIYF

clone size: NA
D gene: NA
V gene: TRBV28
J gene: TRBJ1-1
CDR3 length: 12
CDR3 DNA: TGTGCCAGCAGTTTCCTGAACACTGAAGCTTTCTTT
CDR3 protein: CASSFLNTEAFF

clone size: NA
D gene: NA
V gene: TRBV6-1
J gene: TRBJ2-3
CDR3 length: 13
CDR3 DNA: TGTGCCAGCAGCGGCCGACCCTGGGATACGCAGTATTTT
CDR3 protein: CASSGRPWDTQYF

clone size: NA
D gene: NA
V gene: TRBV5-1
J gene: TRBJ2-1
CDR3 length: 15
CDR3 DNA: TGCGCCAGCAGCTTTGGCGGGGGCCCCTACAATGAGCAGTTCTTC
CDR3 protein: CASSFGGGPYNEQFF

clone size: once
D gene: NA
V gene: TRBV2
J gene: TRBJ2-2
CDR3 length: 11
CDR3 DNA: TGTGCCAGCGCCTACACCGGGGAGCTGTTTTTT
CDR3 protein: CASAYTGELFF

clone size: NA
D gene: NA
V gene: TRBV18
J gene: TRBJ2-5
CDR3 length: 15
CDR3 DNA: TGTGCCAGCTCACCCCCCGGGGGGCGGGGAGAGACCCAGTACTTC
CDR3 protein: CASSPPGGRGETQYF

clone size: NA
D gene: NA
V gene: TRBV6-5
J gene: TRBJ2-3
CDR3 length: 14
CDR3 DNA: TGTGCCAGCAGTTACTGGGGGGTGGGAGATACGCAGTATTTT
CDR3 protein: CASSYWGVGDTQYF

clone size: NA
D gene: NA
V gene: TRBV5-1
J gene: TRBJ2-1
CDR3 length: 15
CDR3 DNA: TGCGCCAGCAGCCCAGGAGGGAGTGGGTACAATGAGCAGTTCTTC
CDR3 protein: CASSPGGSGYNEQFF

clone size: NA
D gene: NA
V gene: TRBV6-5
J gene: TRBJ1-2
CDR3 length: 14
CDR3 DNA: TGTGCCAGCAGTTACTCGATAGCGAGCCTCGGCTACACCTTC
CDR3 protein: CASSYSIASLGYTF

clone size: NA
D gene: NA
V gene: TRBV5-1
J gene: TRBJ2-5
CDR3 length: 13
CDR3 DNA: TGCGCCAGCAGCTTGGGTGCGGGAGAGACCCAGTACTTC
CDR3 protein: CASSLGAGETQYF

clone size: NA
D gene: NA
V gene: TRBV4-2
J gene: TRBJ2-7
CDR3 length: 13
CDR3 DNA: TGTGCCAGCAGCCAAGACGCCGCCTACGAGCAGTACTTC
CDR3 protein: CASSQDAAYEQYF

clone size: NA
D gene: TRBD2
V gene: TRBV28
J gene: TRBJ2-7
CDR3 length: 15
CDR3 DNA: TGTGCCAGCAGTCCCCTTCGGGAGGGCTCCTACGAGCAGTACTTC
CDR3 protein: CASSPLREGSYEQYF

clone size: NA
D gene: TRBD2
V gene: TRBV7-9
J gene: TRBJ2-1
CDR3 length: 17
CDR3 DNA: TGTGCCAGCAGCCCCCCCATTGCGGGAGGTCTATACAATGAGCAGTTCTTC
CDR3 protein: CASSPPIAGGLYNEQFF

clone size: NA
D gene: TRBD2
V gene: TRBV5-1
J gene: TRBJ2-1
CDR3 length: 14
CDR3 DNA: TGCGCCAGCAGCTTCGGGACTAGTGCCGATGAGCAGTTCTTC
CDR3 protein: CASSFGTSADEQFF

clone size: NA
D gene: NA
V gene: TRBV5-6
J gene: TRBJ1-2
CDR3 length: 13
CDR3 DNA: TGTGCCAGCAGCTTGCCGGGGGGCGCAGGCTACACCTTC
CDR3 protein: CASSLPGGAGYTF

clone size: once
D gene: NA
V gene: TRBV18
J gene: TRBJ1-2
CDR3 length: 14
CDR3 DNA: TGTGCCAGCTCACCGTCGTCAGGGACCAATGGCTACACCTTC
CDR3 protein: CASSPSSGTNGYTF

clone size: NA
D gene: NA
V gene: TRBV21-1
J gene: TRBJ2-1
CDR3 length: 14
CDR3 DNA: TGTGCCAGCAGCAAAGAGGGCAGGGAATATGAGCAGTTCTTC
CDR3 protein: CASSKEGREYEQFF

clone size: NA
D gene: TRBD1
V gene: TRBV5-1
J gene: TRBJ2-7
CDR3 length: 15
CDR3 DNA: TGCGCCAGCAGCTTTGGGGACAGGGCGGTTCACGAGCAGTACTTC
CDR3 protein: CASSFGDRAVHEQYF

clone size: NA
D gene: NA
V gene: TRBV28
J gene: TRBJ1-1
CDR3 length: 15
CDR3 DNA: TGTGCCAGCAGTTTACTGAAAGGGGGAGGCACTGAAGCTTTCTTT
CDR3 protein: CASSLLKGGGTEAFF

clone size: NA
D gene: TRBD1
V gene: TRBV5-1
J gene: TRBJ2-7
CDR3 length: 16
CDR3 DNA: TGCGCCAGCAGCCCCACCGGGGGGACAGGGGTCTACGAGCAGTACTTC
CDR3 protein: CASSPTGGTGVYEQYF

clone size: NA
D gene: NA
V gene: TRBV21-1
J gene: TRBJ2-1
CDR3 length: 15
CDR3 DNA: TGTGCCAGCAGCAAGGCGGGTCGCTCCTACAATGAGCAGTTCTTC
CDR3 protein: CASSKAGRSYNEQFF

clone size: NA
D gene: TRBD1
V gene: TRBV25-1
J gene: TRBJ1-1
CDR3 length: 15
CDR3 DNA: TGTGCCAGCAGTGAATTTGGGACAGTGAACACTGAAGCTTTCTTT
CDR3 protein: CASSEFGTVNTEAFF

clone size: few
D gene: NA
V gene: TRBV18
J gene: TRBJ1-3
CDR3 length: 16
CDR3 DNA: TGTGCCAGCTCTCAACCAGGGGCCCCCTCTGGAAACACCATATATTTT
CDR3 protein: CASSQPGAPSGNTIYF

clone size: NA
D gene: NA
V gene: TRBV7-9
J gene: TRBJ1-1
CDR3 length: 14
CDR3 DNA: TGTGCCAGATTCCGACAGGCTCCGAACACTGAAGCTTTCTTT
CDR3 protein: CARFRQAPNTEAFF

clone size: NA
D gene: NA
V gene: TRBV27
J gene: TRBJ2-1
CDR3 length: 16
CDR3 DNA: TGTGCCAGCAGTCGAGACAGGTTCGTTTCCTACAATGAGCAGTTCTTC
CDR3 protein: CASSRDRFVSYNEQFF

clone size: NA
D gene: NA
V gene: TRBV6-1
J gene: TRBJ2-5
CDR3 length: 13
CDR3 DNA: TGTGCCAGCAGTTTCCAGGGAGAAGAGACCCAGTACTTC
CDR3 protein: CASSFQGEETQYF

clone size: NA
D gene: NA
V gene: TRBV5-1
J gene: TRBJ2-1
CDR3 length: 15
CDR3 DNA: TGCGCCAGCAGCTGGGCAGGTGAGGGGTACAATGAGCAGTTCTTC
CDR3 protein: CASSWAGEGYNEQFF

clone size: NA
D gene: NA
V gene: TRBV2
J gene: TRBJ1-1
CDR3 length: 17
CDR3 DNA: TGTGCCAGCACCCAATCGGGCCAGGGCCGGATGAACACTGAAGCTTTCTTT
CDR3 protein: CASTQSGQGRMNTEAFF

clone size: NA
D gene: NA
V gene: TRBV11-2
J gene: TRBJ2-3
CDR3 length: 13
CDR3 DNA: TGTGCCAGCGGACGGGAGAGCACAGATACGCAGTATTTT
CDR3 protein: CASGRESTDTQYF

clone size: NA
D gene: NA
V gene: TRBV19
J gene: TRBJ2-1
CDR3 length: 12
CDR3 DNA: TGTGCCAGTAGCTACACCCGCAATGAGCAGTTCTTC
CDR3 protein: CASSYTRNEQFF

clone size: NA
D gene: NA
V gene: TRBV4-1
J gene: TRBJ2-7
CDR3 length: 15
CDR3 DNA: TGCGCCAGCAGCCATCCCCCCGGGAAGGTTTACGAGCAGTACTTC
CDR3 protein: CASSHPPGKVYEQYF

clone size: NA
D gene: TRBD2
V gene: TRBV30
J gene: TRBJ2-1
CDR3 length: 19
CDR3 DNA: TGTGCCTGGAGTCCTCGGCCAGGAGTAAGCGGGAACAGGAACAATGAGCAGTTCTTC
CDR3 protein: CAWSPRPGVSGNRNNEQFF

clone size: NA
D gene: NA
V gene: TRBV5-4
J gene: TRBJ2-6
CDR3 length: 15
CDR3 DNA: TGTGCCAGCAGCTCACAGGGAGGTGGGGCCAACGTCCTGACTTTC
CDR3 protein: CASSSQGGGANVLTF

clone size: NA
D gene: NA
V gene: TRBV19
J gene: TRBJ1-2
CDR3 length: 14
CDR3 DNA: TGTGCCAGTAGTGAGGGTTATGTAAAGAATGGCTACACCTTC
CDR3 protein: CASSEGYVKNGYTF

clone size: NA
D gene: NA
V gene: TRBV7-9
J gene: TRBJ2-3
CDR3 length: 14
CDR3 DNA: TGTGCCAGCAGCTTCCGACAAGGGACAGATACGCAGTATTTT
CDR3 protein: CASSFRQGTDTQYF

clone size: NA
D gene: NA
V gene: TRBV28
J gene: TRBJ1-1
CDR3 length: 11
CDR3 DNA: TGTGCCAGCAGCCAGAGGGAGTGGGCTTTCTTT
CDR3 protein: CASSQREWAFF

clone size: NA
D gene: NA
V gene: TRBV2
J gene: TRBJ2-2
CDR3 length: 16
CDR3 DNA: TGTGCCAGCAGTGAACTCGGGGGAGGGAACACCGGGGAGCTGTTTTTT
CDR3 protein: CASSELGGGNTGELFF

clone size: many
D gene: NA
V gene: TRBV4-2
J gene: TRBJ1-1
CDR3 length: 14
CDR3 DNA: TGTGCCAGCAGCCGCTTGGGACTTGGAACTGAAGCTTTCTTT
CDR3 protein: CASSRLGLGTEAFF

clone size: NA
D gene: NA
V gene: TRBV4-1
J gene: TRBJ2-4
CDR3 length: 17
CDR3 DNA: TGCGCCAGCAGCCATAGATGGGGGGAACTAGCCAAAAACATTCAGTACTTC
CDR3 protein: CASSHRWGELAKNIQYF

clone size: NA
D gene: NA
V gene: TRBV7-2
J gene: TRBJ1-5
CDR3 length: 14
CDR3 DNA: TGTGCCAGCAGCTCAACAAGCACCGGTCAGCCCCAGCATTTT
CDR3 protein: CASSSTSTGQPQHF

clone size: once
D gene: NA
V gene: TRBV7-9
J gene: TRBJ2-5
CDR3 length: 14
CDR3 DNA: TGTGCCAGCAGCTTGTGGGGGGCGGGTGAGACCCAGTACTTC
CDR3 protein: CASSLWGAGETQYF

clone size: NA
D gene: NA
V gene: TRBV28
J gene: TRBJ1-3
CDR3 length: 14
CDR3 DNA: TGTGCCAGCAGTTACCCCGCGGGGGGAAACACCATATATTTT
CDR3 protein: CASSYPAGGNTIYF

clone size: NA
D gene: TRBD2
V gene: TRBV19
J gene: TRBJ2-3
CDR3 length: 15
CDR3 DNA: TGTGCCAGTAGTACACGACTAGCGGGGGGTTATACGCAGTATTTT
CDR3 protein: CASSTRLAGGYTQYF

clone size: NA
D gene: NA
V gene: TRBV30
J gene: TRBJ1-2
CDR3 length: 13
CDR3 DNA: TGTGCCTGGAGTGTAGGAAGACAATCTGGCTACACCTTC
CDR3 protein: CAWSVGRQSGYTF

clone size: NA
D gene: NA
V gene: TRBV2
J gene: TRBJ2-1
CDR3 length: 15
CDR3 DNA: TGTGCCAGCACCCCTGGCCTCCAGGGTTCCCCTGAGCAGTTCTTC
CDR3 protein: CASTPGLQGSPEQFF